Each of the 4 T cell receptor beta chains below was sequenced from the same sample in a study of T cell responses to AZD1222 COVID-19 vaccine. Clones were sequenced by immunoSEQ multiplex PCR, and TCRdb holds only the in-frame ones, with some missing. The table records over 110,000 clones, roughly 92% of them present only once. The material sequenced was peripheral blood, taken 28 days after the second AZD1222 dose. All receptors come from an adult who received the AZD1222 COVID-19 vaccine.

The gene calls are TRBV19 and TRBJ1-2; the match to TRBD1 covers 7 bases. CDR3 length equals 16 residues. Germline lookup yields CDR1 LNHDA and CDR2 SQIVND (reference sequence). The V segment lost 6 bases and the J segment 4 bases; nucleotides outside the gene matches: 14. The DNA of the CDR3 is TGTGCCAGTAGCCGGGAAGGGGTGGGGACAGTCTATGGCTACACCTTC. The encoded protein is CASSREGVGTVYGYTF.

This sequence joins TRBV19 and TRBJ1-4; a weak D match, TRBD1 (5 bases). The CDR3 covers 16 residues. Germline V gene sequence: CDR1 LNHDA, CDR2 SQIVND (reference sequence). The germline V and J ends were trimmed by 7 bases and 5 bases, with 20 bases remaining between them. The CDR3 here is CASNPSWKGSNEKLFF. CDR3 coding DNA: TGTGCCAGTAACCCCTCCTGGAAGGGGTCGAATGAAAAACTGTTTTTT.

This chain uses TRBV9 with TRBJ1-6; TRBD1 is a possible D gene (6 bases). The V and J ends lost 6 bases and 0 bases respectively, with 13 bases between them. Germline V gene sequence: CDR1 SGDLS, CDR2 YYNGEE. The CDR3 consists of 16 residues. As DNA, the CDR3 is TGTGCCAGCACGGTAGGGGGGAGCTCCTATAATTCACCCCTCCACTTT. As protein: CASTVGGSSYNSPLHF.

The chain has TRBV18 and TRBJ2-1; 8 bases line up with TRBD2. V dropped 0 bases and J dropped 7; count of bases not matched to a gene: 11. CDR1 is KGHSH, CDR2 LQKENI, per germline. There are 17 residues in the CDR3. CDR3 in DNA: TGTGCCAGCTCACCACCCGATAGGCTAGCGGGCCGAAATGAGCAGTTCTTC. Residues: CASSPPDRLAGRNEQFF.